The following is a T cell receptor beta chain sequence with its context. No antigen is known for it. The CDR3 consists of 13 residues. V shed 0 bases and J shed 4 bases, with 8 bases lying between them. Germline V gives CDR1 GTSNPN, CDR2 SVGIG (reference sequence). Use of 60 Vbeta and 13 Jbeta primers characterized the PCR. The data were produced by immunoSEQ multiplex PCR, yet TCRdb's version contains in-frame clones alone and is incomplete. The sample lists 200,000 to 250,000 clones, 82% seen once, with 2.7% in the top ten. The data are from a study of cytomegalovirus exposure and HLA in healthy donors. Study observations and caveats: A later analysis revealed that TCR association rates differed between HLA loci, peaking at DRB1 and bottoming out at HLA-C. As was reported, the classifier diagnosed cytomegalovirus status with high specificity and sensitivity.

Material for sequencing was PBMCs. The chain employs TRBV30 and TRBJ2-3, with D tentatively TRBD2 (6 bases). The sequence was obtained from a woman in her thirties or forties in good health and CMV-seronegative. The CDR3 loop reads CAWSVLAPDTQYF. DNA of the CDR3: TGTGCCTGGAGTGTACTAGCACCAGATACGCAGTATTTT.